This paragraph covers one TCR beta chain sequence. Its antigen remains unidentified. This entry comes from a study of STAT3 mutations in large granular lymphocyte leukemia. Overall study findings and caveats: Every T-LGLL patient had at least one immunodominant TCRbeta clonotype.

Germline-derived CDR1 and CDR2 are SGHAT and FQDESV (reference sequence). The trim removed 9 bases at V and 3 bases at J, leaving 7 bases unmatched. CDR3 length: 14 amino acids. Data came from immunoSEQ multiplex PCR; TCRdb stores just in-frame clones and leaves some out. The table has 12,000 or so clones, approximately 83% seen once. This receptor was obtained from a man older than 75 with T-cell large granular lymphocyte leukemia. Some clones in this sample may be carry-over from other donors' samples. Specimen: peripheral blood mononuclear cells. The chain links TRBV11-1 to TRBJ2-3; TRBD1 matches 9 bases. The CDR3 bases are TGTGCCAGTCACACCGGGACAGGGACAGATACGCAGTATTTT. Translated: CASHTGTGTDTQYF.